This T cell receptor (beta chain) was found in a study of cytomegalovirus exposure and HLA in healthy donors. Vbeta (60) and Jbeta (13) primers were used in the PCR. Repertoires were generated with immunoSEQ multiplex PCR, while TCRdb's copy carries only in-frame clones and drops some. The sample lists 50,000 or so clones; about 76% were seen once. The CDR3 loop spans 14 amino acids. The germline gives CDR1 SEHNR, CDR2 FQNEAQ (reference sequence). The V and J ends lost 3 bases and 1 base, in that order; junction bases with no gene match: 2. As for this clone: Its target is not known.

Study results and caveats: Another analysis was done later, and it associated over 15,000 TCR beta sequences with HLA alleles at 0.05 false discovery rate. In a later analysis, parvovirus B19, influenza, CMV and Epstein-Barr virus appeared linked to several top co-occurrence clusters. Presence/absence analysis assumed near-uniform sequencing depth across donors.

The sample comprised PBMCs. V and J are TRBV7-9 and TRBJ1-1; TRBD1 matches 7 bases. The sequence was obtained from a female donor in good health and CMV-seronegative. The DNA of the CDR3 is TGTGCCAGCAGCTTGGGACAGAAGAACACTGAAGCTTTCTTT. It is translated as CASSLGQKNTEAFF.